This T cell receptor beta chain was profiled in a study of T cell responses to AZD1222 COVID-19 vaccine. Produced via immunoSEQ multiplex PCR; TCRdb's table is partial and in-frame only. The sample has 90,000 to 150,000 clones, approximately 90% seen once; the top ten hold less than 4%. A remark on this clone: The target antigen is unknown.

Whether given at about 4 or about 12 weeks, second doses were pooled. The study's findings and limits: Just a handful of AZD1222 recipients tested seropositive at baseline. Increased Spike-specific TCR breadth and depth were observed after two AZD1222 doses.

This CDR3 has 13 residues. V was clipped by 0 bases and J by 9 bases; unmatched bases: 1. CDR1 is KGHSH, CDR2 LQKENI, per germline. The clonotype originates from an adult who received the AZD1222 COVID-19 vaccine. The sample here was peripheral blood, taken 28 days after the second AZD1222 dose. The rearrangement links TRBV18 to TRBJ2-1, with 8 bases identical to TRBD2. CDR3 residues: CASSPPRGAEQFF. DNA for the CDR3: TGTGCCAGCTCACCACCGCGGGGGGCTGAGCAGTTCTTC.